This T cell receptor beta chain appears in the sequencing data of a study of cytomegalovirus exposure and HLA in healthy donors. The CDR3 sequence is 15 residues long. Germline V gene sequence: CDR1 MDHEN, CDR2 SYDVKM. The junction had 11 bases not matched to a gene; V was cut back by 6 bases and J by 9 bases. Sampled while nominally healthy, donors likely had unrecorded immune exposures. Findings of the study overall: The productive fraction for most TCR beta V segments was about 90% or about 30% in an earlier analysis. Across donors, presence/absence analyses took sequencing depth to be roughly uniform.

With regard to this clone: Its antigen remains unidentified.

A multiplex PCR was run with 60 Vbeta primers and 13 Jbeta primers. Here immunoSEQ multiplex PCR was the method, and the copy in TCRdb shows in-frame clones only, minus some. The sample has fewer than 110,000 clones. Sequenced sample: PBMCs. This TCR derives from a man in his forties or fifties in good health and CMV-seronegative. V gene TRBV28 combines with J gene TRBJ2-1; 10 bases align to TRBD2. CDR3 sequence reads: CASSTGTSAGVEQFF. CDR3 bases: TGTGCCAGCAGCACCGGGACTAGCGCGGGCGTTGAGCAGTTCTTC.